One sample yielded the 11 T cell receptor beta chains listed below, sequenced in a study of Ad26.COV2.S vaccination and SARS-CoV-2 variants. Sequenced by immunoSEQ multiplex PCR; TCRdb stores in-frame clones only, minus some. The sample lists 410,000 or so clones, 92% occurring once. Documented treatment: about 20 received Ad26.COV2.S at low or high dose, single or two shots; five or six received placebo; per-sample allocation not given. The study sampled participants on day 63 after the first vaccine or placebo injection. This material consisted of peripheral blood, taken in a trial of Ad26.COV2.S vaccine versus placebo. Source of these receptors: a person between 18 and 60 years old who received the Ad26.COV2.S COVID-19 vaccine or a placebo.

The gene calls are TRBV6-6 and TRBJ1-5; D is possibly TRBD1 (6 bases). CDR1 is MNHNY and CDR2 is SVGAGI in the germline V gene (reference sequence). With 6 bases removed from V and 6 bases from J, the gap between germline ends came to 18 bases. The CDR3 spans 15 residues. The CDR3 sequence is CASSPAGAASQPQHF. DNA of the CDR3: TGTGCCAGCAGCCCGGCAGGGGCGGCGAGTCAGCCCCAGCATTTT.

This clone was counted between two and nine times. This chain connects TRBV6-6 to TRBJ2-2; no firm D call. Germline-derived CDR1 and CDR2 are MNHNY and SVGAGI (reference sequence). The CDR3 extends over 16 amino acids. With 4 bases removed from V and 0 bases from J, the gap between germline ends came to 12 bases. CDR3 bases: TGTGCCAGCAGTTTCATCGACGTAGCGAACACCGGGGAGCTGTTTTTT. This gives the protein CASSFIDVANTGELFF.

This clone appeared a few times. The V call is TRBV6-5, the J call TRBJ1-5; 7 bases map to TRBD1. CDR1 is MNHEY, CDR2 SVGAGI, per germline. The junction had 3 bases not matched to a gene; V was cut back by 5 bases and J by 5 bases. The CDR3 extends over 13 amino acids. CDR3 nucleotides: TGTGCCAGCAGTACAGGGGTGTATCAGCCCCAGCATTTT. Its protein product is CASSTGVYQPQHF.

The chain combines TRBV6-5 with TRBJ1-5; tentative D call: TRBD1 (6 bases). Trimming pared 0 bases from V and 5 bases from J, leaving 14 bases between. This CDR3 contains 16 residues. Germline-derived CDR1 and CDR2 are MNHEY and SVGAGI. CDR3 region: CASSYSGWGAYQPQHF. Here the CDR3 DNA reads TGTGCCAGCAGTTACTCAGGATGGGGGGCCTATCAGCCCCAGCATTTT.

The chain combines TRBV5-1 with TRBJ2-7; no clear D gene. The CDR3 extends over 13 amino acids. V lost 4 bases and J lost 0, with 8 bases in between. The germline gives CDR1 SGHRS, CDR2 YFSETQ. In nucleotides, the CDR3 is TGCGCCAGCAGCGCCCCCCCCTCCTACGAGCAGTACTTC. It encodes CASSAPPSYEQYF.

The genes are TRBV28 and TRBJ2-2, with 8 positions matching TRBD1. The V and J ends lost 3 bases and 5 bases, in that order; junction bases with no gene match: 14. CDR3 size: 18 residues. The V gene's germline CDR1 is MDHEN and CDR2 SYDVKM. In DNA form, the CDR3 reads TGTGCCAGCAGTTTTATCTTTGGACAGGGAGTCACGACCGGGGAGCTGTTTTTT. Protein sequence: CASSFIFGQGVTTGELFF.

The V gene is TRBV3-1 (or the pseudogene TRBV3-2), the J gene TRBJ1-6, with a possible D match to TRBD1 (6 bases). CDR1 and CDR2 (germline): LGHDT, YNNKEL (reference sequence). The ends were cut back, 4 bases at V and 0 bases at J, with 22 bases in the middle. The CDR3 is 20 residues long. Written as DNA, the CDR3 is TGTGCCAGCAGCCTTGGAGGGGGGACCGCCAAGAGCTCCTATAATTCACCCCTCCACTTT. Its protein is CASSLGGGTAKSSYNSPLHF.

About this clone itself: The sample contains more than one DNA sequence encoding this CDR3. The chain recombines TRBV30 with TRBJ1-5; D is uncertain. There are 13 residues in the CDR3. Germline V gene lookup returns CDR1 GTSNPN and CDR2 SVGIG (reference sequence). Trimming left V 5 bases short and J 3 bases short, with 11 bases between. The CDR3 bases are TGTGCCTGGTCGGACCGGGTCAATCAGCCCCAGCATTTT. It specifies CAWSDRVNQPQHF.

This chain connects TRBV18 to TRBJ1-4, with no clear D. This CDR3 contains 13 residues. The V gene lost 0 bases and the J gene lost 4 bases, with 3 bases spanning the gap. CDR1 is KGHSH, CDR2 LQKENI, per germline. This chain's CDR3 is CASSPPVNEKLFF. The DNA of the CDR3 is TGTGCCAGCTCACCACCGGTTAATGAAAAACTGTTTTTT.

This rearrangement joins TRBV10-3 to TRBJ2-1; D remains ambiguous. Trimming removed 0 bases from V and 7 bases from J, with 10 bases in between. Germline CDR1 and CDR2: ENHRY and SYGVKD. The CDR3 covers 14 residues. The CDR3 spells CAISESGWENEQFF. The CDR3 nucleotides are TGTGCCATCAGTGAGTCGGGATGGGAAAATGAGCAGTTCTTC.

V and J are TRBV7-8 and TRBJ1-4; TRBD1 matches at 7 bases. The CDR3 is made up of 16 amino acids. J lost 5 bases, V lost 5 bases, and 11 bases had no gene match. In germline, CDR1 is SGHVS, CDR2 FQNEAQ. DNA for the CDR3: TGTGCCAGCAGCGATGTTTGGGGACAGTGGAATGAAAAACTGTTTTTT. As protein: CASSDVWGQWNEKLFF.